This TCR beta chain was identified in a study of blood T cell repertoires in COVID-19. As processed by the authors: The assay estimated nucleated cells by amplifying reference gene primers. Assay used: immunoSEQ multiplex PCR; TCRdb lists only in-frame clones, some missing. From that table come the V and J calls and clone size; the DNA was used to work out D and trimming. Among tens of thousands of clones listed, over 85% were seen once. The clonotype comes from a man older than 75 with acute or convalescent COVID-19. Material for sequencing was peripheral blood.

CDR3 protein: CASSTDRGFEKLFF. Here the CDR3 DNA reads TGTGCCAGCAGTACGGACAGGGGGTTTGAAAAACTGTTTTTT. The V gene is TRBV6-5, the J gene TRBJ1-4, with 10 bases matching TRBD1. This CDR3 contains 14 residues. J lost 7 bases, V lost 5 bases, and 4 bases had no gene match. CDR1 is MNHEY and CDR2 is SVGAGI in the germline V gene.